This TCR beta chain was captured by sequencing in a study of cytomegalovirus exposure and HLA in healthy donors. Vbeta (60) and Jbeta (13) primers were used in the PCR. This table comes from immunoSEQ multiplex PCR, and its TCRdb copy is limited to in-frame clones, with some not included. This sample has over 50,000 clones, with around 68% found just once. The J segment lost 8 bases and the V segment lost 4 bases, leaving 11 bases of the junction unmatched. Germline CDR1 and CDR2: SGHRS and YFSETQ. CDR3 length: 14 residues. This clone was found a few times. This receptor was identified in a man aged 40-49 years in good health and CMV-seropositive. The sequencing input was PBMCs. The chain joins TRBV5-1 to TRBJ1-2; 7 nucleotides agree with TRBD1. The CDR3 DNA is TGCGCCAGCAGCCCGGGGACAGATCTAGGCGGCTACACCTTC. It encodes CASSPGTDLGGYTF.